The next 18 T cell receptor beta chains were all read from a single sample in a study. Measured with immunoSEQ multiplex PCR; TCRdb has only the in-frame clones, and not every one. The table records approximately 70,000 clones, over 85% of them present only once. The sequencing sample was made of PBMCs. Receptor source: a man aged 40-49 years with rheumatoid arthritis.

V usage is TRBV5-6 and J usage is TRBJ1-2; tentatively, D is TRBD1 (5 bases). This CDR3 spans 12 amino acids. Trimming cost V 7 bases and J 3 bases, with 10 bases left between them. CDR1 is SGHDT and CDR2 is YYEEEE in the germline V gene. For the CDR3, the DNA is TGTGCCAGCGGCGGGGCAGACTATGGCTACACCTTC. This codes for CASGGADYGYTF.

The chain is built from TRBV19 and TRBJ2-1; D tentatively reads TRBD1 or TRBD2 (5 bases each). The germline V gene has CDR1 LNHDA and CDR2 SQIVND (reference sequence). This CDR3 spans 17 amino acids. V lost 3 bases, J lost 8 bases, and 23 bases lay in between. The CDR3 coding sequence is TGTGCCAGTAGTATGCCAAGTCCGGGACGCCGTATGGATGAGCAGTTCTTC. This translates into CASSMPSPGRRMDEQFF. The variable domain in full, completed from reference TRBV19 and TRBJ2-1, reads DGGITQSPKYLFRKEGQNVTLSCEQNLNHDAMYWYRQDPGQGLRLIYYSQIVNDFQKGDIAEGYSVSREKKESFPLTVTSAQKNPTAFYLCASSMPSPGRRMDEQFFGPGTRLTVL.

The V gene is TRBV11-2, the J gene TRBJ2-4; perhaps TRBD2 as D (6 bases). The CDR3 is 17 amino acids. CDR1 is SGHAT, CDR2 FQNNGV, per germline. V lost 6 bases and J lost 1, with 19 bases in between. CDR3: CASRLISGPAAKNIQYF. Written as DNA, the CDR3 is TGTGCCAGCAGACTCATTAGCGGACCGGCGGCCAAAAACATTCAGTACTTC.

The chain recombines TRBV4-2 with TRBJ2-7; 7 nucleotides agree with TRBD1. The J segment lost 2 bases and the V segment lost 4 bases, leaving 5 bases of the junction unmatched. The CDR3 extends over 14 amino acids. Germline CDR1 is LGHNA and CDR2 is YNFKEQ. CDR3 region: CASSLEQGPYEQYF. DNA for the CDR3: TGTGCCAGCAGCCTTGAACAGGGGCCCTACGAGCAGTACTTC.

The rearrangement joins TRBV6-6 to TRBJ1-1, with D unresolved. The germline V gene encodes CDR1 MNHNY and CDR2 SVGAGI (reference sequence). Trimming removed 5 bases at V and 0 bases at J, with 13 bases between. The CDR3 contains 15 residues. As DNA, the CDR3 is TGTGCCAGCAGTCCCGGGAGGGCCATGAACACTGAAGCTTTCTTT. As protein: CASSPGRAMNTEAFF.

This rearrangement joins TRBV5-1 to TRBJ1-1; the D gene is possibly TRBD1 (6 bases). The germline V gene encodes CDR1 SGHRS and CDR2 YFSETQ. The CDR3 consists of 14 residues. Trimming removed 6 bases at V and 3 bases at J, with 15 bases between. The CDR3 loop is CASNHRVGDTEAFF. CDR3 sequence (DNA): TGCGCCAGCAATCACAGGGTAGGGGACACTGAAGCTTTCTTT.

CDR3 loop: CASSPGRNNQPQHF. CDR3 coding DNA: TGTGCCAGCAGCCCGGGACGGAACAATCAGCCCCAGCATTTT. The chain couples TRBV5-6 to TRBJ1-5, with D maybe TRBD1 (5 bases). Trimming left V 4 bases short and J 3 bases short, with 11 bases between. Germline V gene lookup returns CDR1 SGHDT and CDR2 YYEEEE. This CDR3 has 14 amino acids.

This chain links TRBV21-1 with TRBJ2-3. TRBV21-1 is deemed a pseudogene. CDR3 size: 17 residues. CDR3 DNA: TGTGCCAGCAGTAATTGGGGGCATTTACTAGCCACAGATACGCAGTATTTT. Its protein is CASSNWGHLLATDTQYF.

The gene calls are TRBV5-1 and TRBJ2-2; D might be TRBD2 (6 bases). The V end was cut by 1 base, the J end by 5 bases, with 15 bases between. The germline V gene has CDR1 SGHRS and CDR2 YFSETQ. The length of the CDR3 is 16 residues. CDR3 protein: CASSLRVGGGTGELFF. The CDR3 nucleotides read TGCGCCAGCAGCTTGCGGGTGGGAGGAGGAACCGGGGAGCTGTTTTTT. The full variable domain, in which reference TRBV5-1 and TRBJ2-2 provide the parts outside the CDR3, is KAGVTQTPRYLIKTRGQQVTLSCSPISGHRSVSWYQQTPGQGLQFLFEYFSETQRNKGNFPGRFSGRQFSNSRSEMNVSTLELGDSALYLCASSLRVGGGTGELFFGEGSRLTVL.

The chain carries TRBV7-2 and TRBJ2-1; no clear D gene. CDR1 and CDR2 from the germline V gene are SGHTA and FQGNSA. CDR3 length equals 14 residues. Trimming shortened V by 1 base and J by 0 bases, and 4 bases separated the two germline ends. The CDR3 nucleotides read TGTGCCAGCAGCTTAGAGAGCTCCTACAATGAGCAGTTCTTC. It translates to CASSLESSYNEQFF.

The chain employs TRBV30 and TRBJ2-1, with D perhaps TRBD1 (6 bases). Germline V gene data show CDR1 as GTSNPN and CDR2 as SVGIG (reference sequence). Trimming shortened V by 0 bases and J by 8 bases, and 11 bases separated the two germline ends. This CDR3 spans 13 amino acids. The CDR3 region has the DNA TGTGCCTGGAGTGTATCGCAGGGGTATGAGCAGTTCTTC. Amino acids: CAWSVSQGYEQFF.

The chain couples TRBV4-2 to TRBJ2-1; 12 bases align to TRBD2. Germline CDR1 reads LGHNA; CDR2 reads YNFKEQ. Trimming removed 4 bases from V and 0 bases from J; junction bases left unmatched: 16. This CDR3 region has 21 residues. The CDR3 loop is CASSLRRATSGGPSSYNEQFF. CDR3 bases: TGTGCCAGCAGCCTGCGGAGGGCGACTAGCGGGGGACCCAGCTCCTACAATGAGCAGTTCTTC.

The chain employs TRBV7-9 and TRBJ1-1, with 9 bases that match TRBD1. Trimming cost V 6 bases and J 10 bases; bases outside gene matches: 9. The CDR3 extends over 13 amino acids. CDR1 and CDR2 from the germline V gene are SEHNR and FQNEAQ (reference sequence). The CDR3 here is CASRSLAGQGAFF. In DNA, the CDR3 is TGTGCCAGCAGGTCCTTGGCGGGACAGGGAGCTTTCTTT.

J is TRBJ2-3 and V is TRBV27; weak D call: TRBD2 (6 bases). The length of the CDR3 is 14 residues. The V end was cut by 4 bases, the J end by 4 bases, with 12 bases between. CDR1 and CDR2 from the germline V gene are MNHEY and SMNVEV (reference sequence). The CDR3 DNA is TGTGCCAGCAGTTGGTGGGGGGAGGCAGATACGCAGTATTTT. It is translated as CASSWWGEADTQYF.

The rearrangement links TRBV2 to TRBJ2-1; the D gene is possibly TRBD1 (5 bases). V was trimmed by 7 bases and J by 3 bases, leaving 13 bases between them. Per the germline V gene, CDR1 is SNHLY and CDR2 is FYNNEI. The CDR3 has 14 amino acids. CDR3 region: CASIGAAVYNEQFF. The CDR3 region has the DNA TGTGCCAGCATAGGGGCTGCAGTCTACAATGAGCAGTTCTTC.

V usage is TRBV4-2 and J usage is TRBJ2-7; 10 positions agree with TRBD2. Unmatched junction bases numbered 6, after V lost 1 base and J lost 6 bases. This CDR3 is 15 amino acids long. CDR1 and CDR2 (germline): LGHNA, YNFKEQ. The CDR3 sequence: CASSQVTSGIVEQYF. For the CDR3, the DNA is TGTGCCAGCAGCCAAGTTACTAGCGGGATAGTCGAGCAGTACTTC.

The rearrangement uses TRBV6-5 and TRBJ2-7; the D is unclear. Trimming took 0 bases from V and 4 from J, leaving 16 bases between them. Germline-derived CDR1 and CDR2 are MNHEY and SVGAGI. This CDR3 comprises 16 residues. The DNA of the CDR3 is TGTGCCAGCAGTTACTCGAGACTGGAGAGGCCTTACGAGCAGTACTTC. Translating gives CASSYSRLERPYEQYF.

This clone was detected only once. The V call is TRBV24-1, the J call TRBJ2-5, with 10 bases identical to TRBD2. Germline values: CDR1 KGHDR, CDR2 SFDVKD. CDR3 length equals 16 residues. V was clipped by 3 bases and J by 5 bases; unmatched bases: 8. CDR3: CATSDPSGGNLETQYF. In DNA form, the CDR3 reads TGTGCCACCAGTGATCCTAGCGGGGGAAATCTGGAGACCCAGTACTTC.